The clone carrying this T cell receptor beta chain was picked up many times. The antigen remains unidentified. The data derive from a study of T cells in Graves' hyperthyroidism and ophthalmopathy. Study as a whole: Peripheral blood specimens were obtained at initial diagnosis, prior to any treatment.

Newly diagnosed hyperthyroidism patients aged 18 to 65 years had disease lasting under 2 months. Study-wide results and caveats: Researchers found most expanded thyroid clonotypes above 0.001 in blood as well.

V was pared by 2 bases and J by 5 bases, with 15 bases between. The CDR3 contains 14 residues. CDR1 and CDR2 from the germline V gene are DFQATT and SNEGSKA (reference sequence). There were TCR beta CDR3 regions amplified from RNA transcripts. The primer set for the first-round RT-PCR of the TCR CDR3 was HTBI. TCRdb recomputed calls from the multiplex PCR reads with MiXCR, one row per CDR3 protein. Of some 350,000 distinct CDR3 sequences detected, approximately 15% appear once; the ten largest clones hold about a quarter. The chain carries TRBV20-1 and TRBJ1-2, with a tentative D call TRBD1 (5 bases). The material sequenced was blood. The TCR was taken from a woman aged 18-30 years with Graves' hyperthyroidism that later progressed to Graves' ophthalmopathy. The CDR3 nucleotides read TGCAGTGCTAGAAGGGGTCACCTCCTATATGGCTACACCTTC. It translates to CSARRGHLLYGYTF.